The rows below give T cell receptor beta chains drawn from one sample of a study of blood T cell repertoires in COVID-19. Sequenced by immunoSEQ multiplex PCR; TCRdb stores in-frame clones only, minus some. The sample lists about 66,000 clones; roughly nine tenths were seen once. Sequencing input: peripheral blood. These receptor sequences come from a man in his fifties or sixties with acute or convalescent COVID-19. CDR3s include the opening cysteine and the closing phenylalanine or tryptophan. Each record gives: V gene, clone size, D gene, J gene, CDR3 protein, CDR3 DNA. The D gene is left open where the match is weak. Size tells how often a clone was seen (once, few, many) or the class of an expanded clone, and some rows leave it out.

TRBV14	-	-	TRBJ1-3	CASSQTGTYGNTIYF	TGTGCCAGCAGCCAGACCGGGACATACGGAAACACCATATATTTT
TRBV27	-	TRBD2	TRBJ2-1	CASSFLAGGHYNEQFF	TGTGCCAGCAGTTTCCTAGCGGGGGGGCATTACAATGAGCAGTTCTTC
TRBV20-1	-	-	TRBJ1-2	CSASRQGTYTF	TGCAGTGCTAGCAGACAAGGCACCTACACCTTC
TRBV5-1	once	-	TRBJ1-3	CASSREASGNTIYF	TGCGCCAGTAGCCGCGAGGCCTCTGGAAACACCATATATTTT
TRBV2	-	TRBD1	TRBJ1-2	CASSFDRVGGYTF	TGTGCCAGCAGTTTCGACAGGGTAGGTGGCTACACCTTC
TRBV10-3	few	-	TRBJ2-7	CAISDIGISDVSDEQYF	TGTGCCATCAGTGATATTGGTATTTCTGATGTGAGTGACGAGCAGTACTTC
TRBV19	-	-	TRBJ2-2	CASTEDRGPTGELFF	TGTGCCAGTACAGAAGACAGAGGCCCCACCGGGGAGCTGTTTTTT
TRBV4-2	-	TRBD2	TRBJ2-1	CASSSRSGTRTIHEQFF	TGTGCCAGCAGCTCTCGGTCCGGGACTAGGACGATCCATGAGCAGTTCTTC
TRBV6-1	-	TRBD1	TRBJ2-7	CASSEWGQGPHEQYF	TGTGCCAGCAGTGAATGGGGACAGGGGCCACACGAGCAGTACTTC
TRBV11-2	once	-	TRBJ2-3	CASSSRTRTARVSTDTQYF	TGTGCCAGCAGCTCTCGGACCCGGACAGCTAGAGTTAGCACAGATACGCAGTATTTT
TRBV30	-	TRBD1	TRBJ2-7	CAWSGTGAHEQYF	TGTGCCTGGTCCGGGACAGGGGCCCACGAGCAGTACTTC
TRBV5-1	-	-	TRBJ2-3	CASSTRGGTDTQYF	TGCGCCAGCAGCACCAGGGGTGGGACAGATACGCAGTATTTT
TRBV6-5	-	-	TRBJ1-6	CASSYRTEESPLHF	TGTGCCAGCAGTTACAGAACAGAAGAGTCACCCCTCCACTTT
TRBV5-1	few	-	TRBJ1-4	CASSLQGATNEKLFF	TGCGCCAGCAGCCTGCAGGGCGCAACTAATGAAAAACTGTTTTTT
TRBV2	-	-	TRBJ1-3	CASSQRPGISGNTIYF	TGTGCCAGCAGTCAACGACCGGGAATTTCTGGAAACACCATATATTTT
TRBV9	-	TRBD2	TRBJ2-1	CASSVGAGGHNEQFF	TGTGCCAGCAGCGTAGGGGCGGGGGGGCACAATGAGCAGTTCTTC
TRBV19	-	-	TRBJ1-6	CATRDLNSPLHF	TGTGCCACCCGGGATCTTAATTCACCCCTCCACTTT
TRBV5-1	-	TRBD1	TRBJ1-1	CASSTDRLGQNTEAFF	TGCGCCAGCAGCACGGACAGGCTGGGGCAGAACACTGAAGCTTTCTTT
TRBV5-6	-	-	TRBJ1-2	CASSLVLAGKNYGYTF	TGTGCCAGCAGCTTGGTTCTTGCAGGGAAGAACTATGGCTACACCTTC
TRBV11-2	-	-	TRBJ1-4	CASREVGDTEKLFF	TGTGCCAGCAGGGAGGTCGGGGACACGGAAAAACTGTTTTTT
TRBV19	-	-	TRBJ2-6	CASSRAQGSGANVLTF	TGTGCCAGTAGTCGTGCCCAGGGCTCTGGGGCCAACGTCCTGACTTTC
TRBV30	-	TRBD1	TRBJ1-2	CAWRRDSYGYTF	TGTGCCTGGAGGAGGGACAGCTATGGCTACACCTTC
TRBV6-6	-	-	TRBJ1-4	CASRTRVNEKLFF	TGTGCCAGCAGAACTCGGGTTAATGAAAAACTGTTTTTT
TRBV11-2	-	-	TRBJ2-1	CASSLGAGLNNEQFF	TGTGCCAGCAGCTTAGGAGCAGGGCTAAACAATGAGCAGTTCTTC
TRBV19	once	-	TRBJ1-2	CASSIQGPYGYTF	TGTGCCAGTAGTATACAGGGCCCCTATGGCTACACCTTC
TRBV2	once	-	TRBJ1-3	CARKQSSGNTIYF	TGTGCCAGGAAACAGAGCTCTGGAAACACCATATATTTT
TRBV27	-	TRBD1	TRBJ1-2	CASSARQGPAYGYTF	TGTGCCAGCAGTGCCCGACAGGGTCCGGCCTATGGCTACACCTTC
TRBV29-1	-	-	TRBJ1-1	CSVEKGGNTEAFF	TGCAGCGTTGAGAAAGGGGGGAACACTGAAGCTTTCTTT
TRBV15	-	-	TRBJ2-7	CATSTLSLGASYEQYF	TGTGCCACCAGTACTTTGTCATTGGGGGCGTCCTACGAGCAGTACTTC
TRBV11-2	-	TRBD1	TRBJ1-1	CASSRGVTGGVAFF	TGTGCCAGCAGCCGGGGAGTTACAGGGGGCGTAGCTTTCTTT
TRBV11-2	few	-	TRBJ2-7	CASSSTSEQYF	TGTGCCAGCAGCTCGACATCCGAGCAGTACTTC
TRBV18	few	-	TRBJ1-4	CASSFDFRGRGEKLFF	-
TRBV3-1/TRBV3-2	-	-	TRBJ1-2	CASSHGQGYVYGYTF	TGTGCCAGCAGCCATGGGCAGGGGTATGTGTATGGCTACACCTTC
TRBV7-2	-	-	TRBJ2-3	CASSLSWPSSTDTQYF	TGTGCCAGCAGCTTAAGTTGGCCGTCTAGCACAGATACGCAGTATTTT
TRBV2	-	TRBD1	TRBJ2-2	CASAEYTGGPGELFF	TGTGCCAGCGCCGAATATACAGGGGGTCCCGGGGAGCTGTTTTTT
TRBV12-5	once	TRBD1	TRBJ1-6	CASGLTRGTGSDYNSPLHF	TGTGCTAGTGGTTTGACTCGAGGGACAGGGTCTGACTATAATTCACCCCTCCACTTT
TRBV2	-	TRBD2	TRBJ2-3	CASRPSLAGGAYTQYF	TGTGCCAGCAGGCCCTCCTTAGCGGGGGGCGCGTATACGCAGTATTTT
TRBV7-9	-	-	TRBJ1-2	CASTIQGTYGYTF	TGTGCCAGCACCATACAGGGTACCTATGGCTACACCTTC
TRBV6-5	-	TRBD1	TRBJ1-1	CASSRTGGLEAFF	TGTGCCAGCAGCCGTACAGGGGGCCTTGAAGCTTTCTTT
TRBV5-1	few	-	TRBJ1-1	CASSPWTVNTEAFF	TGCGCCAGCAGCCCTTGGACAGTTAACACTGAAGCTTTCTTT
TRBV6-6	-	TRBD2	TRBJ2-7	CASSPPALAGEPYEQYF	TGTGCCAGCAGTCCCCCCGCCCTAGCGGGGGAACCTTACGAGCAGTACTTC
TRBV19	-	-	TRBJ1-2	CASTSTGGAYGYTF	TGTGCCAGTACCTCAACCGGGGGGGCTTATGGCTACACCTTC
TRBV7-6	-	TRBD2	TRBJ2-1	CASSSGLAGVVVNEQFF	TGTGCCAGCAGCTCCGGACTAGCGGGGGTGGTAGTGAATGAGCAGTTCTTC
TRBV27	-	TRBD1	TRBJ2-7	CASSLRGGGEQYF	TGTGCCAGCAGTTTAAGAGGGGGCGGCGAGCAGTACTTC
TRBV7-2	-	TRBD2	TRBJ2-1	CASSLGIAGGGEQFF	TGTGCCAGCAGCTTAGGAATAGCGGGGGGTGGTGAGCAGTTCTTC
TRBV7-9	few	-	TRBJ1-6	CASSLAIDNSPLHF	TGTGCCAGCAGCTTAGCTATAGATAATTCACCCCTCCACTTT
TRBV29-1	-	-	TRBJ1-2	CSVDFAEANYGYTF	TGCAGCGTTGATTTCGCCGAGGCGAACTATGGCTACACCTTC
TRBV2	-	TRBD1	TRBJ2-4	CASRTDRENIQYF	TGTGCCAGCAGGACCGACAGGGAAAACATTCAGTACTTC
TRBV3-1/TRBV3-2	few	TRBD2	TRBJ2-7	CASSLTSGRPYEQYF	TGTGCCAGCAGCCTCACTAGCGGGAGACCCTACGAGCAGTACTTC
TRBV30	-	-	TRBJ2-5	CAWSVQASQETQYF	TGTGCCTGGAGTGTACAAGCGTCCCAAGAGACCCAGTACTTC
TRBV12-3/TRBV12-4	-	-	TRBJ2-1	CASKLENEQFF	TGTGCCAGCAAGCTCGAGAATGAGCAGTTCTTC
TRBV11-2	once	-	TRBJ2-7	CASSLDPGLLYEQYF	TGTGCCAGCAGCTTAGACCCGGGACTCCTCTACGAGCAGTACTTC
TRBV19	-	-	TRBJ2-7	CASSSTGYGYEQYF	TGTGCCAGTAGTTCCACGGGGTACGGCTACGAGCAGTACTTC